This T cell receptor beta chain was found in a study of cytomegalovirus exposure and HLA in healthy donors. Each donor's status was that of a healthy bone marrow donor. Sampled while nominally healthy, donors likely had unrecorded immune exposures. The PCR ran on 60 Vbeta and 13 Jbeta primers. The repertoire was sequenced with immunoSEQ multiplex PCR; TCRdb's copy has only in-frame clones and lacks some. The table lists fewer than 300,000 clones, roughly 85% of them singletons. Germline CDR1 is SGHDT and CDR2 is YYEEEE. Trimming removed 1 base from V and 0 bases from J, with 12 bases in between. CDR3 length: 16 residues.

The sample comprised PBMCs. The sequence derives from a man aged 35 to 55 in good health and CMV-seropositive. J is TRBJ2-3 and V is TRBV5-6; weak D call: TRBD2 (6 bases). DNA for the CDR3: TGTGCCAGCAGCTTGTTAGCGGCCCCTAGCACAGATACGCAGTATTTT. Amino acids: CASSLLAAPSTDTQYF.